The sequence of this T cell receptor beta chain was determined in a study of T cell responses to AZD1222 COVID-19 vaccine. Generated by immunoSEQ multiplex PCR, the TCRdb table keeps only in-frame clones and is missing some. The data show tens of thousands of clones, around three quarters seen once. V lost 5 bases, J lost 5 bases, and 6 bases lay in between. The CDR3 sequence is 11 residues long. In germline, CDR1 is MNHEY, CDR2 SMNVEV (reference sequence). Second-dose schedules of about 4 or about 12 weeks were combined. About this clone: Antigen: not known.

Broader study findings: Unmutated variant regions are reportedly targeted by nearly half of spike-specific TCRs. Only 5 or 6 people who got AZD1222 tested seropositive at baseline.

V usage is TRBV27 and J usage is TRBJ1-1; D not certain. The sequencing used peripheral blood, collected 28 days after the second AZD1222 dose. The TCR comes from an adult who received the AZD1222 COVID-19 vaccine. CDR3 protein: CASSVRTEAFF. The DNA for the CDR3 is TGTGCCAGCAGTGTGCGGACTGAAGCTTTCTTT.